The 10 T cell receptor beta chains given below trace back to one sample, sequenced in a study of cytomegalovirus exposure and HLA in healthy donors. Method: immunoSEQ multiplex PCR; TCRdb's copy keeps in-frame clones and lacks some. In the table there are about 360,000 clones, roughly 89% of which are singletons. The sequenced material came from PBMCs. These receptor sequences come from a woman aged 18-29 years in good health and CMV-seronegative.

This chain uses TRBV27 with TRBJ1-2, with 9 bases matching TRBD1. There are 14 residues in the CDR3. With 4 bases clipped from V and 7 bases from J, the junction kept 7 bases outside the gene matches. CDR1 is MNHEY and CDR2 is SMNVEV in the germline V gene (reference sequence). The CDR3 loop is CASSSTGTGFGYTF. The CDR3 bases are TGTGCCAGCAGTTCAACCGGGACAGGGTTTGGCTACACCTTC.

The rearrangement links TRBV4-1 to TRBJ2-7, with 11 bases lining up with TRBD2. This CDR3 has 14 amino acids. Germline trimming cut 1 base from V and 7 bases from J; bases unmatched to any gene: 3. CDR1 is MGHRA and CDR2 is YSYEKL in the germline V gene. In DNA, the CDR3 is TGCGCCAGCAGCCAAGCGCGACTAGCGGGGGAGCAGTACTTC. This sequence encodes CASSQARLAGEQYF.

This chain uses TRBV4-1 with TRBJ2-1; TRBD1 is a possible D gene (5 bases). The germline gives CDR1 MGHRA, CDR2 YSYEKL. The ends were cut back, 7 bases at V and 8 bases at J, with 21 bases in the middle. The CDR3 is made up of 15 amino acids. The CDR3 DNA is TGCGCCAGCACTCTCGGCCAGGGCGGCCGCGATGAGCAGTTCTTC. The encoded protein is CASTLGQGGRDEQFF.

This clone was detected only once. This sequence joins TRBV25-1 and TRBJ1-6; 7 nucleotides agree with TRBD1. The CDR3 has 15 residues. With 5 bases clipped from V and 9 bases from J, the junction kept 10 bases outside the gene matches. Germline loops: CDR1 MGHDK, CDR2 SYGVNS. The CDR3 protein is CASSTGGTASSPLHF. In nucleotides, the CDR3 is TGTGCCAGCAGTACTGGGGGGACAGCTAGTTCACCCCTCCACTTT.

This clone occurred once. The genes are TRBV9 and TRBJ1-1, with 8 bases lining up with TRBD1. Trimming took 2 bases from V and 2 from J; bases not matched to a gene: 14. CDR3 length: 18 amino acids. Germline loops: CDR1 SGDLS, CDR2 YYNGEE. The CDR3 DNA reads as TGTGCCAGCAGCGTTATTGACAGGGGAATAGTACGAAACACTGAAGCTTTCTTT. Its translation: CASSVIDRGIVRNTEAFF.

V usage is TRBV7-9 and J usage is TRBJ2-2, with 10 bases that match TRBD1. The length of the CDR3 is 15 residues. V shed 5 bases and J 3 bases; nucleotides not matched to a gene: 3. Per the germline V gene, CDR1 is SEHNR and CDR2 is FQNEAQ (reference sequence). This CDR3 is CASSHGQGDTGELFF. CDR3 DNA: TGTGCCAGCAGCCATGGACAGGGGGACACCGGGGAGCTGTTTTTT.

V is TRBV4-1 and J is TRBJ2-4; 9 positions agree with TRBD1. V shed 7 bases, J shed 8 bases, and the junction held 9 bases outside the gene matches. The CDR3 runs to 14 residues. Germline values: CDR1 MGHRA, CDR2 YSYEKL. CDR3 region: CASKEGQGVDIQYF. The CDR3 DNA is TGCGCCAGCAAGGAGGGACAGGGTGTAGACATTCAGTACTTC.

CDR3 loop: CASSVGYEQYF. CDR3 DNA: TGCGCCAGCAGCGTCGGGTACGAGCAGTACTTC. V usage is TRBV5-1 and J usage is TRBJ2-7, with D unresolved. Germline lookup yields CDR1 SGHRS and CDR2 YFSETQ. The CDR3 sequence is 11 residues long. V dropped 4 bases and J dropped 4 bases, with 6 bases sitting between them.

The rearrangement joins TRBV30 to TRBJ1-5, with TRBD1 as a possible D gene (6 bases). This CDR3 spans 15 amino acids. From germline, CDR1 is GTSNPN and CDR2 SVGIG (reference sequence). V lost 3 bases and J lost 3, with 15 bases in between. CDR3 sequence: CAWSVIGQYNQPQHF. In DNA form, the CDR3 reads TGTGCCTGGAGCGTCATAGGACAGTACAATCAGCCCCAGCATTTT.

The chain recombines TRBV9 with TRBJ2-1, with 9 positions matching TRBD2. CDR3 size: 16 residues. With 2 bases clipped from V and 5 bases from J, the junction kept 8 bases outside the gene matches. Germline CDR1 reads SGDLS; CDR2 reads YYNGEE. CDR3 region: CASSVSLQREDNEQFF. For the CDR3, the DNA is TGTGCCAGCAGCGTCTCCCTCCAGCGGGAGGACAATGAGCAGTTCTTC.